Listed below are T cell receptor beta chains from one sample, sequenced in a study of blood T cell repertoires in COVID-19. Generated by immunoSEQ multiplex PCR, the TCRdb table keeps only in-frame clones and is missing some. The sample has approximately 180,000 clones, roughly 85% seen once. Sequences were obtained from peripheral blood. The source of these receptors is a man in his 60s with active or convalescent COVID-19. Each CDR3 is given with its conserved first and last residue. The D gene is left open where the match is weak. Not every row has a clone size; where given, it reads once, few, many or a size class.

J gene	clone size	V gene	D gene	CDR3 protein	CDR3 DNA
TRBJ1-3	NA	TRBV6-5	TRBD1	CASIFGRTGDTIYF	TGTGCCAGCATTTTCGGCCGCACAGGGGACACCATATATTTT
TRBJ2-2	NA	TRBV5-4	NA	CASSHDKPNTGELFF	TGTGCCAGCAGTCACGACAAGCCTAACACCGGGGAGCTGTTTTTT
TRBJ1-5	NA	TRBV4-2	TRBD1	CASSQPTGDQPQHF	TGTGCCAGCAGCCAGCCTACAGGGGATCAGCCCCAGCATTTT
TRBJ1-4	few	TRBV29-1	NA	CSVERGQKLFF	TGCAGCGTTGAGCGGGGCCAAAAACTGTTTTTT
TRBJ2-3	NA	TRBV5-1	NA	CASSPGTPVYPSLNTDTQYF	TGCGCCAGCAGCCCAGGGACACCGGTCTACCCATCCCTAAACACAGATACGCAGTATTTT
TRBJ2-5	once	TRBV5-1	NA	CASSLSMGARGETQYF	TGCGCCAGCAGCTTGAGTATGGGTGCGAGAGGAGAGACCCAGTACTTC
TRBJ1-2	NA	TRBV13	NA	CASSYLQGNYGYTF	TGTGCCAGCAGCTATCTACAGGGTAACTATGGCTACACCTTC
TRBJ1-5	NA	TRBV7-9	NA	CASSLDTYQPQHF	TGTGCCAGCAGCTTGGACACCTATCAGCCCCAGCATTTT
TRBJ2-5	NA	TRBV6-2/TRBV6-3	NA	CASSPTWQETQYF	TGTGCCAGCAGTCCCACTTGGCAAGAGACCCAGTACTTC
TRBJ1-2	NA	TRBV6-1	NA	CASSEEGWGGGYTF	TGTGCCAGCAGTGAGGAGGGCTGGGGGGGTGGCTACACCTTC
TRBJ2-5	NA	TRBV3-1/TRBV3-2	NA	CASSEGGLETQYF	TGTGCCAGCAGCGAAGGAGGCCTAGAGACCCAGTACTTC
TRBJ1-2	NA	TRBV9	NA	CASSARGGYGYTF	TGTGCCAGCAGCGCCCGAGGTGGGTATGGCTACACCTTC
TRBJ2-5	NA	TRBV5-4	NA	CASRTTVGETQYF	TGTGCCAGCAGGACGACTGTGGGAGAGACCCAGTACTTC
TRBJ1-2	few	TRBV10-3	NA	CAITGVSDYGYTF	TGTGCCATCACCGGGGTTTCAGACTATGGCTACACCTTC
TRBJ2-3	NA	TRBV6-5	TRBD2	CASSFSAGFSTDTQYF	TGTGCCAGCAGTTTCTCAGCGGGGTTTAGCACAGATACGCAGTATTTT
TRBJ2-1	once	TRBV29-1	TRBD2	CSVETSGVNEQFF	TGCAGCGTTGAAACTAGCGGGGTTAATGAGCAGTTCTTC
TRBJ1-4	NA	TRBV9	NA	CASSVGGTNEKLFF	TGTGCCAGCAGCGTAGGAGGAACTAATGAAAAACTGTTTTTT
TRBJ2-5	NA	TRBV7-7	TRBD1	CASSQDREETQYF	TGTGCCAGCAGCCAGGACAGGGAAGAGACCCAGTACTTC